This paragraph covers one T cell receptor (beta chain) sequence. The repertoire was sequenced with immunoSEQ multiplex PCR; TCRdb's copy has only in-frame clones and lacks some. The sample contains 180,000 or so clones, roughly nine tenths of which appear only once. This CDR3 is built from 15 residues. V was cut by 4 bases and J by 4 bases, with 14 bases left in between. CDR1 and CDR2 from the germline V gene are MNHEY and SMNVEV (reference sequence). The sample is drawn from a study of blood T cell repertoires in COVID-19. Study-wide background: Specimens from acute and convalescent COVID-19 originated in the United States, Italy and Spain. PBMCs, B-cell-depleted T cells, or T cells were the source of the cDNA or gDNA that made up the material.

The age range of participants was about 18 to 90 years, with residence in about two dozen US areas. Cohort allocation depended upon clinical history that participants reported. The chain carries TRBV27 and TRBJ2-1; D might be TRBD1 (6 bases). Sequenced material: PBMCs or T cells enriched from blood (not recorded which). This receptor was obtained from a woman aged 40 to 50 with acute COVID-19. In DNA form, the CDR3 reads TGTGCCAGCAGTTCGATCCCCACAGGGTACAATGAGCAGTTCTTC. It encodes CASSSIPTGYNEQFF.